These T cell receptor beta chains were read from a single sample in a study of blood T cells in healthy people across ages. TCRdb reanalysed the 5' RACE reads using MiXCR and keeps one entry per CDR3 protein. The data hold some 750,000 distinct CDR3 sequences, with over 20% observed a single time. The sequencing sample was made of blood. These receptors came from a man in his 70s in good health. Both conserved end residues are part of each CDR3. A D gene is named only where the DNA matches it firmly. Only some rows state a clone size, as once, few, many or a class for expanded clones.

v_call	j_call	clone_size	d_call	cdr3_aa	cdr3_nt
TRBV28	TRBJ2-3	many	TRBD2	CASSFLRLAGGIGTDTQYF	TGTGCCAGCAGTTTTCTCCGACTAGCGGGGGGCATAGGGACAGATACGCAGTATTTT
TRBV7-2	TRBJ2-5	-	TRBD2	CASSLGSSGGSGETQYF	TGTGCCAGCAGCTTAGGCTCTAGCGGGGGGTCGGGAGAGACCCAGTACTTC
TRBV3-1	TRBJ1-2	few	-	CASSLRLGGSGYGYTF	TGTGCCAGCAGCCTCCGATTGGGTGGGAGTGGCTATGGCTACACCTTC
TRBV18	TRBJ1-3	few	-	CASSPVSTPGNTIYF	TGTGCCAGCTCACCGGTCAGCACCCCGGGAAACACCATATATTTT
TRBV5-1	TRBJ1-4	many	-	CASSLVGGSEKLFF	TGCGCCAGCAGCTTGGTTGGAGGGTCTGAAAAACTGTTTTTT
TRBV6-5	TRBJ2-7	few	-	CASRKGRGQYEQYF	TGTGCCAGCAGGAAGGGCAGGGGCCAGTACGAGCAGTACTTC
TRBV20-1	TRBJ2-1	-	-	CSARVVAESSYNEQFF	TGCAGTGCTAGGGTAGTAGCGGAAAGCTCCTACAATGAGCAGTTCTTC
TRBV29-1	TRBJ2-2	-	-	CSVAPTVNTGELFF	TGCAGCGTTGCCCCGACGGTGAACACCGGGGAGCTGTTTTTT
TRBV19	TRBJ1-1	few	-	CASSPGRLEAFF	TGTGCCAGTAGCCCAGGGCGGTTAGAAGCTTTCTTT
TRBV5-1	TRBJ2-2	once	TRBD1	CASSLGQGLTGELFF	TGCGCCAGCAGCTTGGGACAGGGTCTCACCGGGGAGCTGTTTTTT
TRBV12-3/TRBV12-4	TRBJ2-7	-	TRBD1	CASSPDRAKGTYEQYF	TGTGCCAGCAGTCCGGACAGGGCGAAGGGGACCTACGAGCAGTACTTC
TRBV5-5	TRBJ2-1	few	TRBD2	CASTAGLAGLHEQFF	TGTGCCAGCACCGCGGGACTAGCGGGGCTCCATGAGCAGTTCTTC
TRBV12-3/TRBV12-4	TRBJ1-2	many	-	CASSSGGNYGYTF	TGTGCCAGCAGTTCAGGAGGGAACTATGGCTACACCTTC
TRBV7-9	TRBJ2-2	few	TRBD2	CASREVAGGRTGELFF	TGTGCCAGCAGGGAGGTAGCGGGAGGTCGGACCGGGGAGCTGTTTTTT
TRBV21-1	TRBJ2-3	few	-	CASINRATDTQYF	TGTGCCAGCATCAATCGTGCGACAGATACGCAGTATTTT
TRBV7-2	TRBJ2-5	-	-	CASSRQSFGGRQEAQYF	TGTGCCAGCAGCCGACAATCGTTTGGGGGACGCCAAGAGGCCCAGTACTTC
TRBV5-1	TRBJ2-7	-	-	CASSLLGGNFKYEQYF	TGCGCCAGCAGCCTCTTAGGGGGGAATTTCAAGTACGAGCAGTACTTC
TRBV20-1	TRBJ2-7	-	TRBD1	CSARGGGQVLYEQYF	TGCAGTGCTAGAGGTGGGGGACAGGTTTTGTACGAGCAGTACTTC
TRBV7-9	TRBJ2-2	few	-	CASSLEWWDTGELFF	TGTGCCAGCAGCTTAGAATGGTGGGACACCGGGGAGCTGTTTTTT
TRBV6-6	TRBJ1-5	-	-	CASSYSAGARNQPQHF	TGTGCCAGCAGTTACTCGGCAGGGGCCCGCAATCAGCCCCAGCATTTT
TRBV28	TRBJ1-3	-	-	CASSLPGAYGNTIYF	TGTGCCAGCAGTTTGCCGGGGGCTTATGGAAACACCATATATTTT
TRBV6-5	TRBJ1-3	few	-	CASSYDWGLSSGNIIYF	TGTGCCAGCAGTTACGACTGGGGTTTGAGCTCTGGAAACATCATATATTTT
TRBV7-6	TRBJ1-5	few	-	CASSPRTGQPQHF	TGTGCCAGCAGCCCTCGGACCGGCCAGCCCCAGCATTTT
TRBV11-1	TRBJ2-2	few	TRBD2	CASSWDYRTVPEELFF	TGTGCCAGCAGCTGGGACTACAGAACTGTACCGGAGGAGCTGTTTTTT
TRBV12-3/TRBV12-4	TRBJ2-3	once	-	CASKGGVATDTQYF	TGTGCCAGCAAAGGGGGAGTGGCAACAGATACGCAGTATTTT
TRBV19	TRBJ2-7	-	TRBD1	CASSIGTGTTYEQYF	TGTGCCAGTAGTATTGGGACAGGGACCACCTACGAGCAGTACTTC
TRBV20-1	TRBJ1-6	few	-	CSARVHSGVGYNSPLHF	TGCAGTGCTAGAGTGCATAGTGGGGTGGGATATAATTCACCCCTCCACTTT
TRBV12-3/TRBV12-4	TRBJ2-1	-	TRBD2	CASSTTSSDEQFF	TGTGCCAGCAGCACGACTAGCAGCGATGAGCAGTTCTTC
TRBV14	TRBJ2-5	-	TRBD1	CASSKGQVQGNGTQYF	TGTGCCAGCAGCAAAGGTCAGGTACAGGGGAATGGGACCCAGTACTTC
TRBV28	TRBJ2-1	-	-	CASIEGINNEQFF	TGTGCCAGCATTGAAGGAATAAACAATGAGCAGTTCTTC
TRBV20-1	TRBJ1-1	-	-	CSAFALTTLNSEAFF	TGCAGTGCGTTTGCCTTAACAACACTGAACTCTGAAGCTTTCTTT
TRBV7-8	TRBJ2-6	-	-	CASSSSGSTMTTGANVLTF	TGTGCCAGCAGCTCCTCAGGTTCAACAATGACTACTGGGGCCAACGTCCTGACTTTC
TRBV18	TRBJ1-4	-	-	CASSGADRNEKLFF	TGTGCCAGCTCAGGGGCCGATCGTAATGAAAAACTGTTTTTT
TRBV7-9	TRBJ1-6	-	TRBD1	CASSSGQAGSHLHF	TGTGCCAGCAGCTCGGGACAGGCTGGGTCACACCTCCACTTT
TRBV29-1	TRBJ1-1	-	-	CSVSVGGNTEAFF	TGCAGCGTCTCCGTGGGTGGGAACACTGAAGCTTTCTTT
TRBV20-1	TRBJ1-5	-	-	CSARRENYSNQPQHF	TGCAGTGCTAGACGGGAAAACTATAGCAATCAGCCCCAGCATTTT
TRBV5-1	TRBJ2-5	-	-	CASSSEGPGTQYF	TGCGCCAGCAGCTCCGAGGGCCCTGGGACCCAGTACTTC
TRBV11-2	TRBJ1-1	few	-	CASSLVNSGTEAFF	TGTGCCAGCAGCTTAGTAAACAGTGGGACTGAAGCTTTCTTT
TRBV6-2/TRBV6-3	TRBJ2-7	-	-	CASSPSGLYEQYF	TGTGCCAGCAGTCCCAGCGGGTTGTACGAGCAGTACTTC
TRBV20-1	TRBJ2-3	many	-	CSARDRLDTQYF	TGCAGTGCTAGAGATCGCTTGGATACGCAGTATTTT
TRBV5-5	TRBJ2-5	few	TRBD2	CASSPGGGEQETQYF	TGTGCCAGCAGCCCGGGAGGCGGGGAACAAGAGACCCAGTACTTC
TRBV11-2	TRBJ2-3	-	-	CASSLGLDSSTDTQYF	TGTGCCAGCAGCTTAGGATTAGACTCTAGCACAGATACGCAGTATTTT
TRBV6-2/TRBV6-3	TRBJ2-1	-	TRBD1	CASSYDPLDRVKEQRYNEQFF	TGTGCCAGCAGTTACGACCCCCTTGACAGGGTCAAAGAGCAGAGGTACAATGAGCAGTTCTTC
TRBV24-1	TRBJ2-1	many	-	CATSGLVGHPPNEQFF	TGTGCCACCAGTGGGTTGGTGGGCCACCCTCCGAATGAGCAGTTCTTC
TRBV5-1	TRBJ1-2	few	-	CASSLDGRLDGYTF	TGCGCCAGCAGCTTGGATGGGCGACTAGATGGCTACACCTTC
TRBV7-9	TRBJ1-1	-	-	CASSSSGRVKDTEAFF	TGTGCCAGCAGCTCCTCGGGGAGGGTTAAGGACACTGAAGCTTTCTTT
TRBV5-1	TRBJ2-3	-	-	CASSETITDTQYF	TGCGCCAGCAGCGAGACTATCACAGATACGCAGTATTTT
TRBV12-3/TRBV12-4	TRBJ1-2	few	-	CASSTSRQGYGYTF	TGTGCCAGCAGTACCTCCAGGCAAGGGTATGGCTACACCTTC
TRBV20-1	TRBJ2-1	-	TRBD2	CSARDSGGRSYNEQFF	TGCAGTGCTAGAGATTCGGGGGGACGGTCCTACAATGAGCAGTTCTTC
TRBV21-1	TRBJ2-4	few	-	CASSKVQREAKNIQYF	TGTGCCAGCAGCAAAGTTCAGCGGGAAGCTAAAAACATTCAGTACTTC